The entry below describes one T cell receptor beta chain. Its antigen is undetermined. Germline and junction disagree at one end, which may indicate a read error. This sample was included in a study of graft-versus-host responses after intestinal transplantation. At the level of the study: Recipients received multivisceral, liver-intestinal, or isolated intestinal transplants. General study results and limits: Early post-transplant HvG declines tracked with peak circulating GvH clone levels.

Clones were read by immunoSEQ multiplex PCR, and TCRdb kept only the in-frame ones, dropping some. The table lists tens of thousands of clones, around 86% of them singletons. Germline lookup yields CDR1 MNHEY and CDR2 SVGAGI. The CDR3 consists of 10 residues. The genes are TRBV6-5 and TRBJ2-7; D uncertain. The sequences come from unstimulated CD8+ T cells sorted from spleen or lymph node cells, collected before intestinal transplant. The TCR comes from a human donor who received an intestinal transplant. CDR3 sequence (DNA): TGTGCCACCAGTCCTTACGAGCAGTACTTC. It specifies CATSPYEQYF.